This T cell receptor (beta chain) came from a study of T cells after yellow fever vaccination. General study findings and limits: The bulk population could contribute abundant contaminating clonotypes to FACS-sorted repertoires.

TCRdb used MiXCR to reprocess the 5' RACE reads, holding one entry per CDR3 protein. The table shows approximately 450,000 distinct CDR3 sequences, with roughly 20% occurring only once. V was trimmed by 4 bases and J by 0 bases, leaving 13 bases between them. This CDR3 region has 16 residues. Germline CDR1 is SGHTA and CDR2 is FQGNSA. This clonotype was observed a few times. Its target is unknown. The chain employs TRBV7-2 and TRBJ2-1; possible D gene TRBD2, 6 bases. The TCR comes from a man aged 18 to 29 who received the YFV17D yellow fever vaccine. Material: PBMCs, obtained before the yellow fever booster vaccination. The CDR3 region is CASSSSGLGSYNEQFF. In DNA form, the CDR3 reads TGTGCCAGCAGCTCCTCGGGACTCGGCTCCTACAATGAGCAGTTCTTC.